Below are 18 T cell receptor beta chains sequenced from a single sample in a study of blood T cell repertoires in COVID-19. The table came from immunoSEQ multiplex PCR; TCRdb's copy has only in-frame clones and leaves some out. The data hold around 130,000 clones, with roughly 90% observed a single time. The sample comprised peripheral blood. These receptors were taken from a man between 65 and 85 years old with active COVID-19.

This clone was recorded once. The gene calls are TRBV29-1 and TRBJ2-7; tentatively, D is TRBD2 (5 bases). From germline, CDR1 is SQVTM and CDR2 ANQGSEA. V lost 8 bases and J lost 3, with 32 bases in between. The CDR3 is made up of 18 amino acids. The CDR3 DNA reads as TGCAGCATTACACATGACCCCACCCCGTCCAGCGGCATCTACGAGCAGTACTTC. This codes for CSITHDPTPSSGIYEQYF.

The chain uses TRBV5-4 and TRBJ2-1; D remains unclear. The germline CDR1 and CDR2 sequences are SGHNT and YYREEE (reference sequence). This CDR3 is 13 amino acids long. The ends were cut back, 0 bases at V and 7 bases at J, with 8 bases in the middle. The CDR3 loop is CASSLVVGNEQFF. The CDR3 DNA reads as TGTGCCAGCAGCTTGGTAGTCGGGAATGAGCAGTTCTTC.

The chain combines TRBV19 with TRBJ1-5, with D hard to call. This CDR3 region has 15 residues. V was pared by 6 bases and J by 7 bases, with 19 bases between. The germline CDR1 and CDR2 sequences are LNHDA and SQIVND (reference sequence). As DNA, the CDR3 is TGTGCCAGTAGCCCGTATGGCGGTGGCGAACAGCCCCAGCATTTT. Translation gives CASSPYGGGEQPQHF.

Relative to its sample, this clone is medium-sized. The V call is TRBV7-3, the J call TRBJ2-7, with 7 bases matching TRBD2. V dropped 2 bases and J dropped 6; count of bases not matched to a gene: 1. CDR3 size: 12 residues. Per the germline V gene, CDR1 is SGHTA and CDR2 is FQGTGA. The DNA for the CDR3 is TGTGCCAGCAGCTTACCGGGGGGCGAGCAGTACTTC. Its protein is CASSLPGGEQYF.

This clone was counted once. The chain links TRBV15 to TRBJ1-1; the D gene is possibly TRBD1 (5 bases). Trimming removed 8 bases at V and 2 bases at J, with 12 bases between. The CDR3 is 13 residues long. CDR1 and CDR2 from the germline V gene are LNHNV and YYDKDF (reference sequence). CDR3 sequence: CATGRQKNTEAFF. DNA for the CDR3: TGTGCCACCGGGCGACAGAAAAACACTGAAGCTTTCTTT. Looking up the rest from reference TRBV15 and TRBJ1-1 gives the full variable domain: DAMVIQNPRYQVTQFGKPVTLSCSQTLNHNVMYWYQQKSSQAPKLLFHYYDKDFNNEADTPDNFQSRRPNTSFCFLDIRSPGLGDTAMYLCATGRQKNTEAFFGQGTRLTVV.

This rearrangement joins TRBV19 to TRBJ2-3, with D maybe TRBD2 (5 bases). The CDR3 is made up of 13 amino acids. From germline, CDR1 is LNHDA and CDR2 SQIVND (reference sequence). Trimming removed 4 bases at V and 0 bases at J, with 5 bases between. CDR3 DNA: TGTGCCAGTAGTAGCGGGAGCACAGATACGCAGTATTTT. Translation gives CASSSGSTDTQYF.

This clone was detected once. V is TRBV18 and J is TRBJ1-3, with 7 bases fitting TRBD1. The ends lost 3 bases at V and 0 bases at J; junction bases unmatched: 8. In germline, CDR1 is KGHSH, CDR2 LQKENI. The CDR3 sequence is 17 residues long. In nucleotides, the CDR3 is TGTGCCAGCTCACCGACTGGACAGGACAACTCTGGAAACACCATATATTTT. It specifies CASSPTGQDNSGNTIYF. Full variable domain (missing parts from reference TRBV18 and TRBJ1-3): NAGVMQNPRHLVRRRGQEARLRCSPMKGHSHVYWYRQLPEEGLKFMVYLQKENIIDESGMPKERFSAEFPKEGPSILRIQQVVRGDSAAYFCASSPTGQDNSGNTIYFGEGSWLTVV.

This rearrangement joins TRBV14 to TRBJ2-5; the D is unclear. The CDR3 contains 12 residues. V was clipped by 0 bases and J by 13 bases, with 12 bases between them. CDR1 SGHDN and CDR2 FVKESK come from the germline V gene. In DNA, the CDR3 is TGTGCCAGCAGCCAAGATCTGGAGCGACGGTACTTC. This sequence encodes CASSQDLERRYF.

The rearrangement joins TRBV29-1 to TRBJ1-3, with 8 bases that match TRBD1. The CDR3 length is 14 residues. Germline CDR1 and CDR2: SQVTM and ANQGSEA. Trimming at V came to 4 bases and at J to 4 bases, leaving 6 bases not matched to a gene. CDR3 sequence: CSVGDRGGGNTIYF. The CDR3 DNA sequence: TGCAGCGTTGGTGACAGGGGAGGAGGAAACACCATATATTTT.

The rearrangement joins TRBV7-9 to TRBJ2-7; possibly TRBD1 for D (5 bases). This CDR3 is 11 amino acids long. V lost 5 bases and J lost 7, with 9 bases in between. Germline V gene sequence: CDR1 SEHNR, CDR2 FQNEAQ (reference sequence). The CDR3 nucleotides read TGTGCCAGCAGCCCAGGGCTGGAGCAGTACTTC. Translation: CASSPGLEQYF.

CDR3 region: CAISEIQGYEQYF. The CDR3 nucleotides are TGTGCCATCAGTGAAATACAGGGCTACGAGCAGTACTTC. The V and J genes are TRBV10-3 and TRBJ2-7, with D possibly being TRBD1 (6 bases). The CDR3 sequence is 13 residues long. The germline V gene has CDR1 ENHRY and CDR2 SYGVKD. Between the trimmed V and J ends, which lost 3 bases and 3 bases, there was a span of 9 bases.

In its sample, this clone was seen many times. This sequence joins TRBV7-8 and TRBJ1-2; D is perhaps TRBD1 (5 bases). V lost 1 base and J lost 4, with 7 bases in between. Per germline, CDR1 SGHVS and CDR2 FQNEAQ. CDR3 size: 13 residues. This CDR3 is CASSLEGLYGYTF. In DNA form, the CDR3 reads TGTGCCAGCAGCTTAGAGGGGCTCTATGGCTACACCTTC.

This clone was seen once. The chain is built from TRBV6-5 and TRBJ1-2, with D hard to call. CDR1 and CDR2 (germline): MNHEY, SVGAGI. The CDR3 is 13 residues long. Between the trimmed V and J ends, which lost 4 bases and 7 bases, there was a span of 13 bases. CDR3 DNA sequence: TGTGCCAGCAGTTCAGACGGTCGGGGTGGCTACACCTTC. This sequence encodes CASSSDGRGGYTF.

The rearrangement uses TRBV7-9 and TRBJ1-6, with D uncertain. Germline V gene sequence: CDR1 SEHNR, CDR2 FQNEAQ (reference sequence). V was trimmed by 1 base and J by 8 bases, leaving 12 bases between them. The CDR3 has 15 amino acids. In DNA, the CDR3 is TGTGCCAGCAGCTTAGTAGGAGAAGGCGATTCACCCCTCCACTTT. Translation gives CASSLVGEGDSPLHF.

The V gene is TRBV6-2 or TRBV6-3, the J gene TRBJ1-1, with D perhaps matching TRBD1 (5 bases). This CDR3 has 15 amino acids. Trimming pared 2 bases from V and 1 base from J, leaving 11 bases between. Germline CDR1 is MNHEY and CDR2 is SVGEGT. CDR3 in amino acids: CASSYPRGQNTEAFF. The CDR3, as DNA: TGTGCCAGCAGTTACCCCCGAGGACAGAACACTGAAGCTTTCTTT.

This chain joins TRBV3-1 (or the pseudogene TRBV3-2) and TRBJ1-6; 7 bases line up with TRBD1. Germline-derived CDR1 and CDR2 are LGHDT and YNNKEL (reference sequence). The length of the CDR3 is 16 residues. V was pared by 4 bases and J by 3 bases, with 6 bases of the junction left unmatched. The CDR3 spells CASSRRQGIYNSPLHF. DNA for the CDR3: TGTGCCAGCAGCCGCCGACAGGGAATCTATAATTCACCCCTCCACTTT.

This sequence joins TRBV19 and TRBJ2-7; D perhaps matches TRBD1 (6 bases). The V end lost 3 bases, the J end lost 6 bases, and 18 bases lay between the germline ends. CDR3 length: 15 amino acids. Germline V gene data show CDR1 as LNHDA and CDR2 as SQIVND (reference sequence). CDR3 bases: TGTGCCAGTAGTATCAAACCAGGGGAGAGGCGCGAGCAGTACTTC. Its protein is CASSIKPGERREQYF. Filled out from reference TRBV19 and TRBJ2-7, the complete variable domain reads DGGITQSPKYLFRKEGQNVTLSCEQNLNHDAMYWYRQDPGQGLRLIYYSQIVNDFQKGDIAEGYSVSREKKESFPLTVTSAQKNPTAFYLCASSIKPGERREQYFGPGTRLTVT.

A word on this clone: Other DNA sequences within the sample encode an identical CDR3. The chain couples TRBV10-2 to TRBJ2-3; TRBD1 matches at 9 bases. CDR3 length: 14 residues. The V gene's germline CDR1 is WSHSY and CDR2 SAAADI. Trimming cost V 4 bases and J 1 base; bases outside gene matches: 0. The chain's CDR3 is CASSGTGGTDTQYF. For the CDR3, the DNA is TGCGCCAGCAGTGGGACAGGGGGCACAGATACGCAGTATTTT.